Shown below are 6 T cell receptor beta chains from a single sample sequenced in a study of pediatric ulcerative colitis. Profiling relied on immunoSEQ multiplex PCR, and the TCRdb table lists in-frame clones only, not all of them. The top ten hold roughly 3% of the sample, which has about 64,000 clones, approximately 87% seen once. Material for sequencing was blood. Receptors originate from a boy between 10 and 17 years old with severe ulcerative colitis.

CDR3 region: CASSISSGTTDTQYF. The DNA of the CDR3 is TGTGCCAGTAGTATCTCGAGCGGGACCACAGATACGCAGTATTTT. The chain joins TRBV19 to TRBJ2-3; 7 nucleotides agree with TRBD2. This CDR3 has 15 amino acids. V trimming: 3 bases; J trimming: 2 bases; junction bases outside the gene matches: 5. Germline V gene data show CDR1 as LNHDA and CDR2 as SQIVND (reference sequence).

J is TRBJ2-1 and V is TRBV30, with D perhaps matching TRBD2 (5 bases). V lost 3 bases and J lost 8, with 17 bases in between. There are 14 residues in the CDR3. In germline, CDR1 is GTSNPN, CDR2 SVGIG (reference sequence). The CDR3 DNA is TGTGCCTGGAGGGCCCCTGGAGCGGTCTATGAGCAGTTCTTC. It encodes CAWRAPGAVYEQFF.

The J gene is TRBJ2-5, the V gene TRBV4-1, with D unclear. Germline CDR1 and CDR2: MGHRA and YSYEKL. The CDR3 is 14 amino acids. V dropped 0 bases and J dropped 2 bases, with 7 bases sitting between them. CDR3: CASSQESPQETQYF. CDR3 DNA sequence: TGCGCCAGCAGCCAAGAATCACCTCAAGAGACCCAGTACTTC.

V gene TRBV6-6 combines with J gene TRBJ2-5; no clear D gene. The CDR3 is 11 amino acids. With 2 bases removed from V and 4 bases from J, the gap between germline ends came to 2 bases. Germline CDR1 MNHNY, CDR2 SVGAGI (reference sequence). CDR3 loop: CASSYGETQYF. The CDR3 DNA sequence: TGTGCCAGCAGTTACGGAGAGACCCAGTACTTC.

The CDR3 nucleotides read TGCGCCAGCAGCCCCGGGACAGGGGCTGGGGCCAACGTCCTGACTTTC. It codes for CASSPGTGAGANVLTF. The rearrangement uses TRBV5-1 and TRBJ2-6; 10 nucleotides line up with TRBD1. Unmatched junction bases numbered 3, after V lost 4 bases and J lost 2 bases. This CDR3 contains 16 residues. Germline V lookup: CDR1 SGHRS, CDR2 YFSETQ. The full variable domain, its missing parts supplied by reference TRBV5-1 and TRBJ2-6, is KAGVTQTPRYLIKTRGQQVTLSCSPISGHRSVSWYQQTPGQGLQFLFEYFSETQRNKGNFPGRFSGRQFSNSRSEMNVSTLELGDSALYLCASSPGTGAGANVLTFGAGSRLTVL.

The sample holds a few counts of this clone. The chain carries TRBV11-2 and TRBJ2-1; a weak D match, TRBD1 (6 bases). Deletions cut 2 bases from V and 2 bases from J, with 13 bases between. From germline, CDR1 is SGHAT and CDR2 FQNNGV. This CDR3 spans 16 amino acids. The CDR3 region has the DNA TGTGCCAGCAGCTTAACCCCCCAGGGGCCCTACAATGAGCAGTTCTTC. This translates into CASSLTPQGPYNEQFF.